The 26 T cell receptor beta chains reported below all come from one sample, sequenced in a study of OX40 agonist ivuxolimab in advanced cancers. Method: immunoSEQ multiplex PCR; TCRdb's copy keeps in-frame clones and lacks some. The sample has approximately 66,000 clones, about 88% seen once; the top ten hold roughly 1.2%. The sample here was CD4+ or CD8+ T cells sorted from blood, taken in a trial of the OX40 agonist ivuxolimab. These receptors came from an adult with an advanced solid tumor such as melanoma, head and neck, liver or kidney cancer.

The CDR3 loop is CASSEAGGLADNEQFF. The CDR3 coding sequence is TGTGCCAGCAGTGAAGCGGGTGGACTAGCCGACAATGAGCAGTTCTTC. The chain couples TRBV6-1 to TRBJ2-1; the match to TRBD2 covers 8 bases. V shed 0 bases and J 5 bases; nucleotides not matched to a gene: 6. The CDR3 spans 16 residues. Germline V lookup: CDR1 MNHNS, CDR2 SASEGT.

The chain employs TRBV5-6 and TRBJ1-1; D unclear. V lost 1 base and J lost 1, with 17 bases in between. The length of the CDR3 is 17 residues. Looked up from germline, CDR1 is SGHDT and CDR2 is YYEEEE. The CDR3 protein is CASSLFGVGPKNTEAFF. CDR3 nucleotide sequence: TGTGCCAGCAGCTTGTTCGGGGTCGGGCCAAAGAACACTGAAGCTTTCTTT.

The chain uses TRBV18 and TRBJ1-1, with 9 bases that match TRBD1. The CDR3 is made up of 12 amino acids. Germline V gives CDR1 KGHSH, CDR2 LQKENI. The junction had 3 bases not matched to a gene; V was cut back by 3 bases and J by 10 bases. Here the CDR3 reads CASSPGTGTAFF. The CDR3 DNA reads as TGTGCCAGCTCACCCGGGACAGGGACAGCTTTCTTT.

The chain combines TRBV5-1 with TRBJ2-1; D ambiguous. V gave up 5 bases and J gave up 0 bases, with 15 bases separating them. Per the germline V gene, CDR1 is SGHRS and CDR2 is YFSETQ. This CDR3 contains 16 residues. The CDR3 reads CASSPIPSSSYNEQFF. In nucleotides, the CDR3 is TGCGCCAGCAGTCCCATTCCTTCGAGCTCCTACAATGAGCAGTTCTTC.

The chain joins TRBV6-5 to TRBJ2-2, with TRBD2 matching over 10 bases. V trimming: 7 bases; J trimming: 5 bases; junction bases outside the gene matches: 4. The CDR3 runs to 14 residues. Germline assignment: CDR1 MNHEY and CDR2 SVGAGI. CDR3: CASMIAGGTGELFF. The CDR3 DNA follows: TGTGCCAGCATGATAGCGGGGGGTACCGGGGAGCTGTTTTTT.

The V call is TRBV2, the J call TRBJ2-7; either TRBD1 or TRBD2 may fit D (5 bases each). The V and J ends lost 6 bases and 2 bases respectively, with 11 bases between them. Germline assignment: CDR1 SNHLY and CDR2 FYNNEI. The CDR3 totals 13 residues. CDR3 coding DNA: TGTGCCAGCAGGAGGGACGGTCCCTACGAGCAGTACTTC. It is translated as CASRRDGPYEQYF.

This sequence joins TRBV11-2 and TRBJ2-7; D not certain. V was trimmed by 5 bases and J by 4 bases, leaving 6 bases between them. The CDR3 extends over 11 amino acids. The germline gives CDR1 SGHAT, CDR2 FQNNGV. This chain's CDR3 is CASSRNYEQYF. The CDR3 region has the DNA TGTGCCAGCAGCAGGAATTACGAGCAGTACTTC.

Concerning this clone: The junction departs from germline at one end; a sequencing error may be responsible. The chain links TRBV6-6 to TRBJ1-3; the D is unclear. The CDR3 is 13 residues long. Germline values: CDR1 MNHNY, CDR2 SVGAGI (reference sequence). CDR3 nucleotides: TGTGGCAGCGGGTTAGGTCAGGAGAACACCATATATTTT. Translating it yields CGSGLGQENTIYF.

The rearrangement links TRBV7-2 to TRBJ2-7; D might be TRBD2 (7 bases). Trimming took off 4 bases at V and 2 bases at J, with 12 bases between the two ends. This CDR3 contains 14 residues. Germline V CDR1 and CDR2: SGHTA, FQGNSA. The CDR3 coding sequence is TGTGCCAGCAGCTCCGGGGGGCCCGCCTACGAGCAGTACTTC. Its protein is CASSSGGPAYEQYF.

In its sample, this clone was seen a few times. The chain uses TRBV12-5 and TRBJ2-3; D is uncertain. The CDR3 runs 11 residues. V dropped 3 bases and J dropped 3 bases, with 1 base sitting between them. The V gene's germline CDR1 is LGHNT and CDR2 FRNRAP. CDR3 DNA: TGTGCTAGTGGTTTTACAGATACGCAGTATTTT. As protein: CASGFTDTQYF.

This clone was counted between two and nine times. V and J are TRBV19 and TRBJ2-5; either TRBD1 or TRBD2 may supply D (5 bases each). The CDR3 has 15 amino acids. Per germline, CDR1 LNHDA and CDR2 SQIVND (reference sequence). V was shortened by 4 bases and J by 0 bases, with 12 bases between the two germline ends. In DNA, the CDR3 is TGTGCCAGTAGTACCCGGGACCAGTACCAAGAGACCCAGTACTTC. Its protein is CASSTRDQYQETQYF.

The chain employs TRBV2 and TRBJ1-1; 8 bases align to TRBD1. The V and J ends lost 6 bases and 4 bases, in that order; junction bases with no gene match: 4. CDR3 length equals 13 residues. Germline values: CDR1 SNHLY, CDR2 FYNNEI. The CDR3 DNA sequence: TGTGCCAGCAGCGGACAGGGTGGCACTGAAGCTTTCTTT. It yields the protein CASSGQGGTEAFF. Filled out from reference TRBV2 and TRBJ1-1, the complete variable domain reads EPEVTQTPSHQVTQMGQEVILRCVPISNHLYFYWYRQILGQKVEFLVSFYNNEISEKSEIFDDQFSVERPDGSNFTLKIRSTKLEDSAMYFCASSGQGGTEAFFGQGTRLTVV.

This chain uses TRBV6-5 with TRBJ1-4; weak D call: TRBD1 (5 bases). From germline, CDR1 is MNHEY and CDR2 SVGAGI. This CDR3 is built from 15 residues. With 2 bases removed from V and 0 bases from J, the gap between germline ends came to 7 bases. This chain's CDR3 is CASSYGGATNEKLFF. The DNA of the CDR3 is TGTGCCAGCAGTTACGGGGGTGCAACTAATGAAAAACTGTTTTTT.

The sample holds a few counts of this clone. The chain employs TRBV2 and TRBJ2-5; 7 bases are shared with TRBD2. The V segment lost 8 bases and the J segment 4 bases; nucleotides outside the gene matches: 7. The CDR3 has 13 residues. Germline CDR1 and CDR2: SNHLY and FYNNEI. The CDR3 region is CASGGGPIETQYF. For the CDR3, the DNA is TGTGCCAGCGGCGGGGGTCCCATAGAGACCCAGTACTTC.

V and J are TRBV30 and TRBJ2-3, with 8 bases aligning to TRBD1. Per germline, CDR1 GTSNPN and CDR2 SVGIG (reference sequence). V lost 3 bases and J lost 3; bases outside the gene matches: 5. The CDR3 is 14 residues long. This chain's CDR3 is CAWRGQGATDTQYF. CDR3 DNA: TGTGCCTGGAGAGGGCAGGGGGCAACAGATACGCAGTATTTT.

This clone was seen a single time. The J gene is TRBJ2-7, the V gene TRBV6-6; tentative D call: TRBD1 (5 bases). Looked up from germline, CDR1 is MNHNY and CDR2 is SVGAGI (reference sequence). Trimming took off 0 bases at V and 3 bases at J, with 9 bases between the two ends. There are 14 residues in the CDR3. The CDR3 is CASSYSMGLYEQYF. DNA for the CDR3: TGTGCCAGCAGTTACTCGATGGGGCTCTACGAGCAGTACTTC.

This clone was detected once. The J gene is TRBJ1-3, the V gene TRBV2; no clear D. The CDR3 sequence is 12 residues long. Trimming cost V 6 bases and J 4 bases, with 7 bases left between them. The germline V gene encodes CDR1 SNHLY and CDR2 FYNNEI. The CDR3 loop reads CASSLQGNTIYF. The CDR3 DNA reads as TGTGCCAGCAGCCTCCAGGGAAACACCATATATTTT.

The chain recombines TRBV7-9 with TRBJ2-5; TRBD1 matches 7 bases. Looked up from germline, CDR1 is SEHNR and CDR2 is FQNEAQ (reference sequence). The ends lost 5 bases at V and 1 base at J; junction bases unmatched: 13. The CDR3 consists of 17 residues. The CDR3 loop reads CASSPRGSRGFQETQYF. The DNA for the CDR3 is TGTGCCAGCAGCCCCAGGGGGTCCCGGGGTTTCCAAGAGACCCAGTACTTC.

This clone was observed a handful of times. The CDR3 DNA reads TGTGCCAGCTCACCACTGAGGGAAGGGGTGCCCCAGCATTTT. Its translation is CASSPLREGVPQHF. This chain joins TRBV18 and TRBJ1-5, with D possibly being TRBD1 (5 bases). The CDR3 loop spans 14 amino acids. Germline V gene data show CDR1 as KGHSH and CDR2 as LQKENI. V lost 1 base and J lost 9, with 13 bases in between.

The rearrangement joins TRBV18 to TRBJ2-7; TRBD1 or TRBD2 may be the D gene (5 bases each). This CDR3 region has 15 residues. The V end was cut by 3 bases, the J end by 2 bases, with 14 bases between. Germline lookup yields CDR1 KGHSH and CDR2 LQKENI. The CDR3 DNA reads as TGTGCCAGCTCACCGCTGGGGGTCCAGGCCTACGAGCAGTACTTC. It encodes CASSPLGVQAYEQYF.

The chain uses TRBV5-4 and TRBJ1-2; D not certain. Trimming removed 0 bases at V and 8 bases at J, with 8 bases between. Germline V lookup: CDR1 SGHNT, CDR2 YYREEE (reference sequence). CDR3 size: 12 residues. DNA of the CDR3: TGTGCCAGCAGCTTGGGGGATTGGGGCTACACCTTC. As protein: CASSLGDWGYTF.

The CDR3 DNA follows: TGTGCCAGCAGTGTAGGGACAGCAAACTCCTACGAGCAGTACTTC. It encodes CASSVGTANSYEQYF. The chain joins TRBV6-1 to TRBJ2-7; 7 positions match TRBD1. J gave up 0 bases and V 4 bases, and 6 bases lay outside the gene matches. This CDR3 comprises 15 residues. Germline V gene lookup returns CDR1 MNHNS and CDR2 SASEGT.

The CDR3 region has the DNA TGTGCCAGCAGTTCAGTAGGGGCTACAGGGTGGGGCACTGAAGCTTTCTTT. It translates to CASSSVGATGWGTEAFF. This chain connects TRBV7-8 to TRBJ1-1; D may be TRBD1 (6 bases). The CDR3 runs to 17 residues. The germline gives CDR1 SGHVS, CDR2 FQNEAQ. V gave up 6 bases and J gave up 4 bases, with 24 bases separating them.

The V call is TRBV28, the J call TRBJ2-7; possible D gene TRBD1, 6 bases. The CDR3 is made up of 15 amino acids. Germline CDR1 MDHEN, CDR2 SYDVKM. The DNA of the CDR3 is TGTGCTGTGAGATTTCCCCGACGGGACACCTACGAGCAGTACTTC. Protein product: CAVRFPRRDTYEQYF. The full variable domain, with the rest looked up from reference TRBV28 and TRBJ2-7, is DVKVTQSSRYLVKRTGEKVFLECVQDMDHENMFWYRQDPGLGLRLIYFSYDVKMKEKGDIPEGYSVSREKKERFSLILESASTNQTSMYLCAVRFPRRDTYEQYFGPGTRLTVT.

CDR3 DNA sequence: TGTGCCAGCAGCTTAGCACCGGGGGCTATAGATACGCAGTATTTT. It specifies CASSLAPGAIDTQYF. The chain carries TRBV11-2 and TRBJ2-3; D assignment may be TRBD1 or TRBD2 (6 bases each). The CDR3 extends over 15 amino acids. Trimming stripped 1 base from V and 5 bases from J, with 13 bases between. Germline V gene sequence: CDR1 SGHAT, CDR2 FQNNGV.

The rearrangement joins TRBV15 to TRBJ2-2; 7 nucleotides agree with TRBD1. V dropped 0 bases and J dropped 7; count of bases not matched to a gene: 8. The V gene's germline CDR1 is LNHNV and CDR2 YYDKDF (reference sequence). CDR3 length equals 16 residues. CDR3 loop: CATSRDRGPAYGELFF. In DNA form, the CDR3 reads TGTGCCACCAGCAGAGATAGGGGGCCGGCTTACGGGGAGCTGTTTTTT.